This T cell receptor (beta chain) was observed in a study of OX40 agonist ivuxolimab in advanced cancers. Overall study context: From about 23 to 85 years was the age range, with a mean of about 56 years, and approximately 84% were male.

Germline lookup yields CDR1 SGDLS and CDR2 YYNGEE. The CDR3 has 16 residues. V was pared by 0 bases and J by 6 bases, with 16 bases between. TCRdb's copy holds only in-frame clones and misses some; the assay was immunoSEQ multiplex PCR. This table has 60,000 to 75,000 clones, 85% to 90% appearing once. The chain links TRBV9 to TRBJ1-3; D is perhaps TRBD1 (5 bases). The material sequenced was CD4+ or CD8+ T cells sorted from blood, taken in a trial of the OX40 agonist ivuxolimab. The sequence derives from an adult with an advanced solid tumor such as melanoma, head and neck, liver or kidney cancer. CDR3 sequence: CASSVAGSGGENTIYF. CDR3 nucleotides: TGTGCCAGCAGCGTAGCAGGCTCAGGAGGGGAAAACACCATATATTTT.